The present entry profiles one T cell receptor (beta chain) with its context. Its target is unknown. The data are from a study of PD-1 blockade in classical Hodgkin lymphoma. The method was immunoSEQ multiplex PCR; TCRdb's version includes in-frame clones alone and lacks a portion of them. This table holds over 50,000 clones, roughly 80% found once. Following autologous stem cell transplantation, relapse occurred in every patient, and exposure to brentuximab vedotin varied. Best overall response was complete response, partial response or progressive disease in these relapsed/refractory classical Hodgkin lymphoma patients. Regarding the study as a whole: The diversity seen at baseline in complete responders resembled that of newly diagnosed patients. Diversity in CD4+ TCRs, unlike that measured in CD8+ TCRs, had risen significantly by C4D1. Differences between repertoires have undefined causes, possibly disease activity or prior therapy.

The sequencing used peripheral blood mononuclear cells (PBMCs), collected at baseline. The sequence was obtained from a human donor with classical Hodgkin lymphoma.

The CDR3 DNA reads as TGTGCCAGTAGTATAGCGGGGGGGAACACTGAAGCTTTCTTT. Amino acids: CASSIAGGNTEAFF. This chain connects TRBV19 to TRBJ1-1; maybe TRBD1 (5 bases). Trimming shortened V by 1 base and J by 1 base, and 7 bases separated the two germline ends. Per germline, CDR1 LNHDA and CDR2 SQIVND (reference sequence). The CDR3 sequence is 14 residues long.